Listed below are T cell receptor beta chains from one sample, sequenced in a study of T cells after yellow fever vaccination. TCRdb analysed the 5' RACE reads with MiXCR anew, one entry per CDR3 protein. The table records some 120,000 distinct CDR3 sequences, roughly 15% of them present only once. The specimen comprised CD8+ T cells sorted from PBMCs, sampled 5 days after the yellow fever booster vaccination. These receptor sequences come from a man aged 18 to 30 who received the YFV17D yellow fever vaccine. Both conserved end residues are part of each CDR3. D genes are given only for firm matches. The size of a clone is reported for some rows only, either as once, few or many, or as a class for expanded clones.

cdr3_nt: TGCAGTGCTACGGCGAGGGACAGGGGAAACTCACCCCTCCACTTT; cdr3_aa: CSATARDRGNSPLHF; d_call: TRBD1; j_call: TRBJ1-6; cdr3_length: 15; clone_size: once; v_call: TRBV20-1
cdr3_nt: TGTGCCAGTAGTATTGGGTTGAGCGCCCCGGCCACTGAAGCTTTCTTT; cdr3_aa: CASSIGLSAPATEAFF; d_call: NA; j_call: TRBJ1-1; cdr3_length: 16; clone_size: few; v_call: TRBV19
cdr3_nt: TGTGCCAGCAGTCGCCTACAGGGGGCCGCAGATACGCAGTATTTT; cdr3_aa: CASSRLQGAADTQYF; d_call: TRBD1; j_call: TRBJ2-3; cdr3_length: 15; clone_size: NA; v_call: TRBV12-3/TRBV12-4
cdr3_nt: TGTGCCAGCACGGGGGGACGGGGCTACACCTTC; cdr3_aa: CASTGGRGYTF; d_call: NA; j_call: TRBJ1-2; cdr3_length: 11; clone_size: few; v_call: TRBV2
cdr3_nt: TGTGCCAGCAGTGAGGGACTCCGGGAGACCCAGTACTTC; cdr3_aa: CASSEGLRETQYF; d_call: NA; j_call: TRBJ2-5; cdr3_length: 13; clone_size: few; v_call: TRBV6-4
cdr3_nt: TGCGCCAGCAGCCTACGCCCCAGGAACACTGAAGCTTTCTTT; cdr3_aa: CASSLRPRNTEAFF; d_call: NA; j_call: TRBJ1-1; cdr3_length: 14; clone_size: many; v_call: TRBV4-3
cdr3_nt: TGTGCCAGCAGTGACCCAGGAACTAGCCTCGGGGAGACCCAGTACTTC; cdr3_aa: CASSDPGTSLGETQYF; d_call: NA; j_call: TRBJ2-5; cdr3_length: 16; clone_size: few; v_call: TRBV25-1
cdr3_nt: TGTGCCAGCAGTTACTCCCACCCTGGCGGAGGGGAGACCCAGTACTTC; cdr3_aa: CASSYSHPGGGETQYF; d_call: NA; j_call: TRBJ2-5; cdr3_length: 16; clone_size: NA; v_call: TRBV6-6
cdr3_nt: TGTGCCAGCAGCGTAGGAAGCGGGGGGGACACAGATACGCAGTATTTT; cdr3_aa: CASSVGSGGDTDTQYF; d_call: TRBD2; j_call: TRBJ2-3; cdr3_length: 16; clone_size: few; v_call: TRBV9
cdr3_nt: TGCGCCAGCAGCTTGGTGGCGGAGGACGAGCAGTACTTC; cdr3_aa: CASSLVAEDEQYF; d_call: NA; j_call: TRBJ2-7; cdr3_length: 13; clone_size: few; v_call: TRBV5-1
cdr3_nt: TGTGCCAGCAGCCCAGCCCGACAGAGGGATGAGCAGTTCTTC; cdr3_aa: CASSPARQRDEQFF; d_call: NA; j_call: TRBJ2-1; cdr3_length: 14; clone_size: many; v_call: TRBV7-9
cdr3_nt: TGCAGTGCTAGGGCAAGGCGAGAGACCCAGTACTTC; cdr3_aa: CSARARRETQYF; d_call: NA; j_call: TRBJ2-5; cdr3_length: 12; clone_size: few; v_call: TRBV20-1
cdr3_nt: TGTGCCACCAGCACACCTCTAGCGGGGAGCTCCTACGAGCAGTACTTC; cdr3_aa: CATSTPLAGSSYEQYF; d_call: TRBD2; j_call: TRBJ2-7; cdr3_length: 16; clone_size: many; v_call: TRBV15
cdr3_nt: TGTGCCAGCAGTTTATCGGGGGGCGGCACTGAAGCTTTCTTT; cdr3_aa: CASSLSGGGTEAFF; d_call: NA; j_call: TRBJ1-1; cdr3_length: 14; clone_size: few; v_call: TRBV27
cdr3_nt: TGCAGTGCTAGAGACGGTGAGCGGGGACAGGCCTACAATGAGCAGTTCTTC; cdr3_aa: CSARDGERGQAYNEQFF; d_call: NA; j_call: TRBJ2-1; cdr3_length: 17; clone_size: few; v_call: TRBV20-1
cdr3_nt: TGTGCCAGCAGCTTAGGTATGGGACAAGAGCCGAATTCACCCCTCCACTTT; cdr3_aa: CASSLGMGQEPNSPLHF; d_call: NA; j_call: TRBJ1-6; cdr3_length: 17; clone_size: NA; v_call: TRBV7-9
cdr3_nt: TGTGCCAGCAGTCACGGACAGGGGGCTGTGACAGATACGCAGTATTTT; cdr3_aa: CASSHGQGAVTDTQYF; d_call: TRBD1; j_call: TRBJ2-3; cdr3_length: 16; clone_size: few; v_call: TRBV11-2
cdr3_nt: TGCAGTGCTACCGGGACTAGCGCCACAGATACGCAGTATTTT; cdr3_aa: CSATGTSATDTQYF; d_call: TRBD2; j_call: TRBJ2-3; cdr3_length: 14; clone_size: many; v_call: TRBV20-1
cdr3_nt: TGCGCCAGCAGCCCCGCACTCCCAACTTGGGACTATGGCTACACCTTC; cdr3_aa: CASSPALPTWDYGYTF; d_call: NA; j_call: TRBJ1-2; cdr3_length: 16; clone_size: NA; v_call: TRBV4-1
cdr3_nt: TGCGCCAGCAGCCAAGATAGGAGCGAGAACACCGGGGAGCTGTTTTTT; cdr3_aa: CASSQDRSENTGELFF; d_call: NA; j_call: TRBJ2-2; cdr3_length: 16; clone_size: many; v_call: TRBV4-3
cdr3_nt: TGCAGTGCTAGAGATGCGGGGGGGCCCTCCTACAATGAGCAGTTCTTC; cdr3_aa: CSARDAGGPSYNEQFF; d_call: TRBD2; j_call: TRBJ2-1; cdr3_length: 16; clone_size: few; v_call: TRBV20-1
cdr3_nt: TGCGCCAGCAGCCAAGCCCCAGGCGACCCTGGAGCTTTCTTT; cdr3_aa: CASSQAPGDPGAFF; d_call: NA; j_call: TRBJ1-1; cdr3_length: 14; clone_size: many; v_call: TRBV4-1
cdr3_nt: TGCGCCAGCAAGGTGGAGGGGGCTAGCACCGGGGAGCTGTTTTTT; cdr3_aa: CASKVEGASTGELFF; d_call: NA; j_call: TRBJ2-2; cdr3_length: 15; clone_size: many; v_call: TRBV4-1
cdr3_nt: TGTGCCAGCAGCTTATTCACTTTGACAGTAACTAATGAAAAACTGTTTTTT; cdr3_aa: CASSLFTLTVTNEKLFF; d_call: NA; j_call: TRBJ1-4; cdr3_length: 17; clone_size: NA; v_call: TRBV7-8
cdr3_nt: TGTGCCAGCAGCTCCAGCCCCCAGCCAACCGGGGAGCTGTTTTTT; cdr3_aa: CASSSSPQPTGELFF; d_call: NA; j_call: TRBJ2-2; cdr3_length: 15; clone_size: NA; v_call: TRBV7-3
cdr3_nt: TGCAGCGTTGTCCTCTCTGGGGCCAACGTCCTGACTTTC; cdr3_aa: CSVVLSGANVLTF; d_call: NA; j_call: TRBJ2-6; cdr3_length: 13; clone_size: many; v_call: TRBV29-1
cdr3_nt: TGTGCCAGCAGTTTTGGACAGGGCTACGAGCAGTACTTC; cdr3_aa: CASSFGQGYEQYF; d_call: TRBD1; j_call: TRBJ2-7; cdr3_length: 13; clone_size: few; v_call: TRBV12-3/TRBV12-4
cdr3_nt: TGCAGCGCAGAACAGGGGGGCGAGCAGTACTTC; cdr3_aa: CSAEQGGEQYF; d_call: TRBD1; j_call: TRBJ2-7; cdr3_length: 11; clone_size: few; v_call: TRBV29-1
cdr3_nt: TGTGCCAGCAGCCCTGTAGGCGTTTACAATGAGCAGTTCTTC; cdr3_aa: CASSPVGVYNEQFF; d_call: NA; j_call: TRBJ2-1; cdr3_length: 14; clone_size: many; v_call: TRBV27
cdr3_nt: TGTGCCAGCAGCAGTCTCGGACAGATTGCAACTAATGAAAAACTGTTTTTT; cdr3_aa: CASSSLGQIATNEKLFF; d_call: NA; j_call: TRBJ1-4; cdr3_length: 17; clone_size: NA; v_call: TRBV7-9
cdr3_nt: TGCGCCAGCAGCCAAGGTCAGGGACAACCGAACACCGGGGAGCTGTTTTTT; cdr3_aa: CASSQGQGQPNTGELFF; d_call: NA; j_call: TRBJ2-2; cdr3_length: 17; clone_size: NA; v_call: TRBV4-3
cdr3_nt: TGTGCCAGCAGCCCTATCGGGGTTTCACGGGAGCAGTTCTTC; cdr3_aa: CASSPIGVSREQFF; d_call: NA; j_call: TRBJ2-1; cdr3_length: 14; clone_size: few; v_call: TRBV11-2
cdr3_nt: TGTGCCAGTAGTATAGGGGGGTCGCTCAATGAGCAGTTCTTC; cdr3_aa: CASSIGGSLNEQFF; d_call: NA; j_call: TRBJ2-1; cdr3_length: 14; clone_size: NA; v_call: TRBV19
cdr3_nt: TGTGCCAGCAGCCGCACCGGGGGGGAACAGTCGAACACCGGGGAGCTGTTTTTT; cdr3_aa: CASSRTGGEQSNTGELFF; d_call: TRBD2; j_call: TRBJ2-2; cdr3_length: 18; clone_size: many; v_call: TRBV7-8
cdr3_nt: TGTGCCAGCAGTTTCTCTGGCGCGAACACCGGGGAGCTGTTTTTT; cdr3_aa: CASSFSGANTGELFF; d_call: NA; j_call: TRBJ2-2; cdr3_length: 15; clone_size: few; v_call: TRBV12-3/TRBV12-4
cdr3_nt: TGTGCCAGCAGCTTGGGGTGGACATTATACAATGAGCAGTTCTTC; cdr3_aa: CASSLGWTLYNEQFF; d_call: NA; j_call: TRBJ2-1; cdr3_length: 15; clone_size: few; v_call: TRBV7-9
cdr3_nt: TGTGCCAGCAGCTTATTCAAGGGGTACGAGCAGTACTTC; cdr3_aa: CASSLFKGYEQYF; d_call: NA; j_call: TRBJ2-7; cdr3_length: 13; clone_size: NA; v_call: TRBV7-2
cdr3_nt: TGTGCCAGCAGTTTTGCAGGGGTGGGCGGAAAGACCCAGTACTTC; cdr3_aa: CASSFAGVGGKTQYF; d_call: NA; j_call: TRBJ2-5; cdr3_length: 15; clone_size: NA; v_call: TRBV6-6
cdr3_nt: TGTGCCAGCAGCCTCCGGTGGGGAGACACAGTCTTAACGCAGTATTTT; cdr3_aa: CASSLRWGDTVLTQYF; d_call: NA; j_call: TRBJ2-3; cdr3_length: 16; clone_size: NA; v_call: TRBV7-9
cdr3_nt: TGTGCCAGCAGCTTAGTCTCTACGCAGTATTTT; cdr3_aa: CASSLVSTQYF; d_call: NA; j_call: TRBJ2-3; cdr3_length: 11; clone_size: NA; v_call: TRBV11-2
cdr3_nt: TGTGCCTGGAGTTACCCGGGGGGGGGCTCTGGGGCCAACGTCCTGACTTTC; cdr3_aa: CAWSYPGGGSGANVLTF; d_call: TRBD2; j_call: TRBJ2-6; cdr3_length: 17; clone_size: few; v_call: TRBV30
cdr3_nt: TGTGCCAGCAGTTTACAGGCAGGGTACCAGCCCCAGCATTTT; cdr3_aa: CASSLQAGYQPQHF; d_call: NA; j_call: TRBJ1-5; cdr3_length: 14; clone_size: few; v_call: TRBV27